This T cell receptor (beta chain) stems from a study of OX40 agonist ivuxolimab in advanced cancers. The wider study: With a range of roughly 20 to 85, age averaged approximately 55 years, and around 80% were male. Findings and caveats of the study: Clones of CD4+ and CD8+ blood T cells grew by week 6 at doses of 0.1 to 3.0 mg/kg.

A note on this clone: Its antigen is not known.

Sequenced by immunoSEQ multiplex PCR; TCRdb stores in-frame clones only, minus some. The data hold about 36,000 clones, with 78% observed a single time. This CDR3 spans 14 amino acids. Per the germline V gene, CDR1 is SGHTA and CDR2 is FQGTGA. Losses at the gene ends were 8 bases for V and 4 bases for J; bases not matched to a gene: 9. The material was CD4+ or CD8+ T cells sorted from blood, obtained in a trial of the OX40 agonist ivuxolimab. V usage is TRBV7-3 and J usage is TRBJ2-3; 7 nucleotides align to TRBD2. The receptor's source is an adult with an advanced solid tumor such as melanoma, head and neck, liver or kidney cancer. As DNA, the CDR3 is TGTGCCAGCTCGAGCGGGGCCGGAGCAGATACGCAGTATTTT. It yields the protein CASSSGAGADTQYF.